This TCR beta chain was captured by sequencing in a study of cytomegalovirus exposure and HLA in healthy donors. Study-wide background: For the 300 to 400 genotyped donors, approximately 83% fell within the Caucasian-associated ancestry cluster.

Study-level results: Relative to equally common others, HLA-associated TCR beta chains showed greater clonal expansion in a later analysis. Among TCR sequences, most were rare, though some public TCRs appeared in many donors.

A word on this clone: Its antigen is currently unknown.

With 4 bases removed from V and 4 bases from J, the gap between germline ends came to 14 bases. Germline CDR1 and CDR2: MNHNY and SVGAGI (reference sequence). The CDR3 has 16 amino acids. The PCR ran on 60 Vbeta and 13 Jbeta primers. TCRdb's table, derived via immunoSEQ multiplex PCR, lists solely in-frame clones and lacks some. Of hundreds of thousands of clones listed, 70% to 80% were seen once; the top ten hold 2.5% to 3.5%. This TCR was sampled from a woman aged 60-75 years in good health and CMV-seropositive. This chain connects TRBV6-6 to TRBJ1-6; TRBD1 is a possible D gene (5 bases). Sequenced sample: PBMCs. The CDR3 nucleotides are TGTGCCAGCAGTTTACAGGTTTCCTCATATAATTCACCCCTCCACTTT. Its protein is CASSLQVSSYNSPLHF.